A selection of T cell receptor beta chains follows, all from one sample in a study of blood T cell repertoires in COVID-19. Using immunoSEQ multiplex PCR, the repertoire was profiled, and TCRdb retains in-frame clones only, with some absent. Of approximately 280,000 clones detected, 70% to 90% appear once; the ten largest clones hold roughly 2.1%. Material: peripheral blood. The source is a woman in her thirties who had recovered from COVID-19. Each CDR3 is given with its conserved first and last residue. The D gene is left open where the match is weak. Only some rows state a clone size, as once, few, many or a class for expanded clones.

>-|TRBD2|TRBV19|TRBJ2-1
CASSISSGGYNEQFF
TGTGCCAGTAGTATTTCTAGCGGGGGATACAATGAGCAGTTCTTC
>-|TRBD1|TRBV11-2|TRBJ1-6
CASSLDPAGGTSPLHF
TGTGCCAGCAGCTTAGATCCGGCAGGGGGAACTTCACCCCTCCACTTT
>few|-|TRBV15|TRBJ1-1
CATSRDQQGAFF
TGTGCCACCAGCAGAGATCAGCAGGGGGCTTTCTTT
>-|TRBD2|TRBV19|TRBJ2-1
CASSRRVPGLALSSYNEQFF
TGTGCCAGTAGTAGGCGGGTTCCGGGACTAGCGCTGAGCTCCTACAATGAGCAGTTCTTC
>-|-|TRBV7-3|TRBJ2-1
CASSPQTASYNEQFF
TGTGCCAGCAGCCCGCAGACAGCCTCCTACAATGAGCAGTTCTTC
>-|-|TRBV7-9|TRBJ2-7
CASSLLAESYEQYF
TGTGCCAGCAGCTTATTAGCGGAGTCCTACGAGCAGTACTTC
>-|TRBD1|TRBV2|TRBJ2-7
CASSEDRGEQYF
TGTGCCAGCAGTGAGGACAGGGGCGAGCAGTACTTC
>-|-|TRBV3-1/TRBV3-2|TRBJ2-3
CASSQISGTDTQYF
TGTGCCAGCAGCCAAATCAGCGGCACAGATACGCAGTATTTT
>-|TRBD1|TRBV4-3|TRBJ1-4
CASSHGDRENEKLFF
TGCGCCAGCAGCCACGGGGACAGGGAGAATGAAAAACTGTTTTTT
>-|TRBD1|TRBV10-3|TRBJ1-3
CAIQGSAGNTIYF
TGTGCCATACAGGGGAGTGCTGGAAACACCATATATTTT
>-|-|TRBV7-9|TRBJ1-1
CASSRRGGVNGGTEAFF
TGTGCCAGCAGCCGGCGCGGAGGAGTGAACGGAGGCACTGAAGCTTTCTTT
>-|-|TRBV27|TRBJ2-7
CASSQQGNEQYF
TGTGCCAGCAGTCAACAGGGAAACGAGCAGTACTTC
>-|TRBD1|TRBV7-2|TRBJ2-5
CASSFDRGIETQYF
TGTGCCAGCAGCTTTGACAGGGGGATCGAGACCCAGTACTTC
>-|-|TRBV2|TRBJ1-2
CASSEFLSDRNYGYTF
TGTGCCAGCAGTGAATTTTTGTCTGACAGGAACTATGGCTACACCTTC
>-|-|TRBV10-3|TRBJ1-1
CAISESNTGNTEAFF
TGTGCCATCAGTGAGTCGAATACAGGGAACACTGAAGCTTTCTTT
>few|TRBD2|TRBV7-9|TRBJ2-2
CASPAGGAPGAGELFF
TGTGCCAGCCCCGCGGGGGGCGCACCGGGGGCCGGGGAGCTGTTTTTT
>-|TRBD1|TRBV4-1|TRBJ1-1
CASSQQTGTEAFF
TGCGCCAGCAGCCAACAGACAGGGACTGAAGCTTTCTTT